This T cell receptor (beta chain) comes out of a study of T cells after posttransplantation cyclophosphamide. The CDR3 totals 13 residues. V was clipped by 4 bases and J by 0 bases, with 6 bases between them. CDR1 is SEHNR, CDR2 FQNEAQ, per germline (reference sequence). In its sample, this clone was seen a few times. Produced via immunoSEQ multiplex PCR; TCRdb's table is partial and in-frame only. The sample has 20,000 to 25,000 clones; 73% are singletons. This rearrangement joins TRBV7-9 to TRBJ1-1; D is uncertain. This sequence was found in a woman aged 60-75 years in good health, CMV-negative, and a related stem cell transplant donor. The sample was memory CD4+ T cells sorted from PBMCs. The CDR3 region has the DNA TGTGCCAGCAGCTCCGACATGAACACTGAAGCTTTCTTT. Translation: CASSSDMNTEAFF.